Below, one T cell receptor beta chain is given with its context. CDR3 length: 14 residues. Germline V gene sequence: CDR1 LNHDA, CDR2 SQIVND (reference sequence). V was trimmed by 1 base and J by 10 bases, leaving 14 bases between them. This sample is drawn from a study of blood T cell repertoires in COVID-19. Clones were sequenced by immunoSEQ multiplex PCR, and TCRdb holds only the in-frame ones, with some missing. Among about 220,000 clones listed, 83% were seen once. This TCR came from a woman in her forties or fifties who had been exposed to COVID-19. The source material was PBMCs or T cells enriched from blood (not recorded which). The V and J genes are TRBV19 and TRBJ1-5, with D possibly TRBD1 on 5 matching bases. The CDR3 reads CASSIGTGAGPQHF. DNA of the CDR3: TGTGCCAGTAGTATAGGTACCGGGGCGGGACCCCAGCATTTT.